The 29 T cell receptor beta chains reported below all come from one sample, sequenced in a study of blood T cells in healthy people across ages. A second PCR, run for about 7 to 11 cycles, used a sample-barcoded 5' primer plus a J-beta primer mix. TCRdb re-called the 5' RACE reads with MiXCR, one entry per CDR3 protein. The sample has roughly 860,000 distinct CDR3 sequences, 62% seen once. Sequencing input: blood. The receptors were sampled from a man aged 25-45 years in good health.

A remark on this clonotype: At one of its ends the junction is not consistent with the germline gene, which may arise from a read error. This chain connects TRBV4-3 to TRBJ2-7; TRBD1 matches at 7 bases. Germline assignment: CDR1 LGHNA and CDR2 YSLEER. The CDR3 consists of 16 residues. The DNA of the CDR3 is TGCGCCAGCAGCCAAGAAGGGACAGTCTACTCCTACGAGCGGTACTTC. It specifies CASSQEGTVYSYERYF.

The V and J genes are TRBV28 and TRBJ2-7; 10 bases fit TRBD2. Germline V CDR1 and CDR2: MDHEN, SYDVKM. J lost 1 base, V lost 9 bases, and 9 bases had no gene match. The CDR3 has 15 residues. The chain's CDR3 is CASRTSGGDSYEQYF. DNA for the CDR3: TGTGCCAGTAGGACCAGCGGGGGGGATTCCTACGAGCAGTACTTC. The variable domain in full, completed from reference TRBV28 and TRBJ2-7, reads DVKVTQSSRYLVKRTGEKVFLECVQDMDHENMFWYRQDPGLGLRLIYFSYDVKMKEKGDIPEGYSVSREKKERFSLILESASTNQTSMYLCASRTSGGDSYEQYFGPGTRLTVT.

The chain links TRBV7-2 to TRBJ2-7, with 9 bases fitting TRBD2. This CDR3 has 15 residues. Germline CDR1 is SGHTA and CDR2 is FQGNSA. V trimming: 1 base; J trimming: 3 bases; junction bases outside the gene matches: 4. The CDR3 reads CASSLVSGGIYEQYF. CDR3 sequence (DNA): TGTGCCAGCAGCTTAGTTAGCGGGGGAATCTACGAGCAGTACTTC.

In its sample, this clonotype was seen a few times. The chain joins TRBV7-9 to TRBJ2-3; D is perhaps TRBD1 (5 bases). Trimming shortened V by 6 bases and J by 4 bases, and 8 bases separated the two germline ends. The germline gives CDR1 SEHNR, CDR2 FQNEAQ (reference sequence). The CDR3 has 12 residues. The CDR3 protein is CASSPRADTQYF. In DNA form, the CDR3 reads TGTGCCAGCAGTCCCAGGGCAGATACGCAGTATTTT.

The V gene is TRBV11-2, the J gene TRBJ2-4, with D perhaps TRBD1 or TRBD2 (5 bases each). The CDR3 totals 14 residues. V gave up 2 bases and J gave up 6 bases, with 11 bases separating them. Germline V gene lookup returns CDR1 SGHAT and CDR2 FQNNGV. In DNA, the CDR3 is TGTGCCAGCAGCTTACCCCTTGGGGGAAACATTCAGTACTTC. Encoded protein: CASSLPLGGNIQYF.

The rearrangement links TRBV6-2 or TRBV6-3 to TRBJ2-1; D possibly corresponds to TRBD2 (6 bases). This CDR3 has 17 amino acids. Germline CDR1 reads MNHEY; CDR2 reads SVGEGT. Trimming took 2 bases from V and 2 from J, leaving 16 bases between them. The CDR3 bases are TGTGCCAGCAGTTACATAGGGGATTGGAGGGCCTACAATGAGCAGTTCTTC. Its protein is CASSYIGDWRAYNEQFF.

The table lists this clonotype with a count of one. The chain is built from TRBV6-4 and TRBJ1-2; 9 bases line up with TRBD1. V gave up 11 bases and J gave up 3 bases; unmatched junction bases: 10. The length of the CDR3 is 14 residues. CDR1 and CDR2 from the germline V gene are MRHNA and SNTAGT. DNA of the CDR3: TGTGCCCGATCGGACAGGGGCGCCGACTATGGCTACACCTTC. Its protein is CARSDRGADYGYTF.

This clonotype was recorded only once. The chain employs TRBV30 and TRBJ2-4; 10 bases map to TRBD2. The V gene's germline CDR1 is GTSNPN and CDR2 SVGIG (reference sequence). The CDR3 spans 14 residues. V gave up 4 bases and J gave up 6 bases; unmatched junction bases: 6. CDR3 nucleotide sequence: TGTGCCTGGACCGGGACTAGCGCTATAAACATTCAGTACTTC. Translation: CAWTGTSAINIQYF.

This clonotype has a handful of counts. V is TRBV7-2 and J is TRBJ2-3; D might be TRBD1 (5 bases). The CDR3 spans 15 residues. Per the germline V gene, CDR1 is SGHTA and CDR2 is FQGNSA. Between the trimmed V and J ends, which lost 1 base and 1 base, there was a span of 9 bases. The CDR3: CASSLGSRGTDTQYF. Here the CDR3 DNA reads TGTGCCAGCAGCTTAGGTAGCAGGGGCACAGATACGCAGTATTTT. The full variable domain, with the rest looked up from reference TRBV7-2 and TRBJ2-3, is GAGVSQSPSNKVTEKGKDVELRCDPISGHTALYWYRQSLGQGLEFLIYFQGNSAPDKSGLPSDRFSAERTGGSVSTLTIQRTQQEDSAVYLCASSLGSRGTDTQYFGPGTRLTVL.

The chain is built from TRBV5-1 and TRBJ2-7; D is unresolved. The CDR3 runs 16 residues. CDR1 and CDR2 (germline): SGHRS, YFSETQ. V was cut by 0 bases and J by 2 bases, with 15 bases left in between. The CDR3 DNA is TGCGCCAGCAGCTTGGCCGGCGGATTCGGGCCCTACGAGCAGTACTTC. Protein: CASSLAGGFGPYEQYF.

The sample holds a few counts of this clonotype. The rearrangement links TRBV4-3 to TRBJ1-1; unclear D gene. CDR3 length: 14 residues. Germline CDR1 reads LGHNA; CDR2 reads YSLEER. Trimming removed 0 bases from V and 6 bases from J, with 11 bases in between. The chain's CDR3 is CASSQDGSRAEAFF. The CDR3 region has the DNA TGCGCCAGCAGCCAAGACGGGTCTCGGGCTGAAGCTTTCTTT.

This clonotype was seen a few times. The V gene is TRBV29-1, the J gene TRBJ2-3; D unresolved. The CDR3 is made up of 15 amino acids. The ends were cut back, 4 bases at V and 1 base at J, with 15 bases in the middle. Per germline, CDR1 SQVTM and CDR2 ANQGSEA. The CDR3 is CSVGSVQVGTDTQYF. The DNA of the CDR3 is TGCAGCGTTGGGTCCGTACAAGTGGGCACAGATACGCAGTATTTT.

This sequence joins TRBV20-1 and TRBJ1-5; possibly TRBD1 for D (6 bases). From germline, CDR1 is DFQATT and CDR2 SNEGSKA (reference sequence). The CDR3 has 19 residues. Trimming shortened V by 1 base and J by 5 bases, and 27 bases separated the two germline ends. CDR3 bases: TGCAGTGCTAGAGGAAGGGGCGCAAGGGGGACAAAGGTTGATCAGCCCCAGCATTTT. Protein: CSARGRGARGTKVDQPQHF.

CDR3 DNA: TGTGCCACCAGTGACCCTTTTCCTGACAGGGGGCGCACAGATACGCAGTATTTT. Protein product: CATSDPFPDRGRTDTQYF. The chain recombines TRBV24-1 with TRBJ2-3; 10 nucleotides align to TRBD1. This CDR3 has 18 residues. J lost 1 base, V lost 4 bases, and 10 bases had no gene match. Germline loops: CDR1 KGHDR, CDR2 SFDVKD.

This clonotype came up a few times. The chain combines TRBV7-2 with TRBJ2-4, with D maybe TRBD1 (6 bases). Trimming took 4 bases from V and 7 from J, leaving 11 bases between them. The CDR3 runs 13 residues. Germline lookup yields CDR1 SGHTA and CDR2 FQGNSA. The CDR3 bases are TGTGCCAGCAGCTCCGGGACATTGAACATTCAGTACTTC. This gives the protein CASSSGTLNIQYF.

V is TRBV2 and J is TRBJ2-3; D may be TRBD1 or TRBD2 (5 bases each). Germline-derived CDR1 and CDR2 are SNHLY and FYNNEI. V lost 7 bases and J lost 6, with 11 bases in between. This CDR3 has 12 residues. CDR3 region: CASTGTVDTQYF. DNA for the CDR3: TGTGCCAGCACCGGGACGGTGGATACGCAGTATTTT.

Concerning this clonotype itself: Compared with germline, one end of the junction differs, possibly owing to a read error. The V gene is TRBV28, the J gene TRBJ2-3; 8 bases are a match to TRBD2. This CDR3 spans 16 amino acids. Looked up from germline, CDR1 is MDHEN and CDR2 is SYDVKM. The CDR3 sequence: CASRPLTSGSTDTRYF. In DNA, the CDR3 is TGTGCCAGCAGACCCTTAACTAGCGGAAGCACAGATACGCGGTATTTT.

The chain has TRBV7-9 and TRBJ1-2, with TRBD1 matching 8 bases. The CDR3 has 15 residues. With V trimmed by 4 bases and J by 8 bases, 12 bases remained unmatched. Germline CDR1 and CDR2: SEHNR and FQNEAQ (reference sequence). CDR3 nucleotides: TGTGCCAGCAGCTCGCTCGGACAGGGACTAAAGGGCTACACCTTC. Its translation: CASSSLGQGLKGYTF.

This rearrangement joins TRBV9 to TRBJ2-7; 9 positions match TRBD2. There are 19 residues in the CDR3. The ends lost 5 bases at V and 0 bases at J; junction bases unmatched: 18. Germline V lookup: CDR1 SGDLS, CDR2 YYNGEE. This chain's CDR3 is CASSEDWLAGKLISYEQYF. The CDR3 region has the DNA TGTGCCAGCAGTGAAGACTGGCTAGCGGGGAAGTTAATCTCCTACGAGCAGTACTTC.

The chain combines TRBV20-1 with TRBJ2-7; maybe TRBD1 (6 bases). The CDR3 runs to 15 residues. Germline V gene sequence: CDR1 DFQATT, CDR2 SNEGSKA (reference sequence). The germline V and J ends were trimmed by 1 base and 1 base, with 14 bases remaining between them. The CDR3 loop reads CSARAIQGLSYEQYF. The CDR3 region has the DNA TGCAGTGCTAGAGCAATTCAGGGGCTATCCTACGAGCAGTACTTC.

This clonotype has just a few counts. The chain couples TRBV15 to TRBJ2-7; a possible D gene is TRBD2 (6 bases). CDR1 and CDR2 (germline): LNHNV, YYDKDF (reference sequence). Trimming cost V 3 bases and J 7 bases, with 10 bases left between them. The CDR3 spans 12 residues. CDR3 protein: CATSSLGREQYF. The DNA for the CDR3 is TGTGCCACCAGCAGTCTTGGGAGGGAGCAGTACTTC.

The rearrangement links TRBV5-1 to TRBJ2-6, with TRBD1 matching over 7 bases. This CDR3 is 16 amino acids long. Germline trimming cut 5 bases from V and 1 base from J; bases unmatched to any gene: 6. Germline V gene sequence: CDR1 SGHRS, CDR2 YFSETQ. As DNA, the CDR3 is TGCGCCAGCAGTAAGACAGGGCTATCTGGGGCCAACGTCCTGACTTTC. Its protein is CASSKTGLSGANVLTF.

This clonotype has only a few counts. The chain has TRBV7-2 and TRBJ2-2; the match to TRBD2 covers 15 bases. V lost 5 bases to trimming and J lost 0 bases; unmatched junction nucleotides: 4. Germline V gene lookup returns CDR1 SGHTA and CDR2 FQGNSA. This CDR3 is built from 18 residues. CDR3: CASSLGLAGGANTGELFF. CDR3 nucleotides: TGTGCCAGCAGCCTGGGACTAGCGGGGGGAGCGAACACCGGGGAGCTGTTTTTT.

This clonotype appeared many times. The chain links TRBV20-1 to TRBJ2-5; D could derive from TRBD1 or TRBD2 (5 bases each). Germline CDR1 DFQATT, CDR2 SNEGSKA (reference sequence). The CDR3 totals 14 residues. Trimming removed 5 bases at V and 1 base at J, with 14 bases between. In DNA form, the CDR3 reads TGCAGTGCTCCTTACACAGGACTCCAAGAGACCCAGTACTTC. Encoded protein: CSAPYTGLQETQYF.

The chain combines TRBV4-2 with TRBJ2-1; D is perhaps TRBD1 or TRBD2 (5 bases each). The CDR3 has 15 residues. Per the germline V gene, CDR1 is LGHNA and CDR2 is YNFKEQ. Trimming left V 1 base short and J 7 bases short, with 14 bases between. CDR3 sequence: CASSQVRGDSNEQFF. The DNA of the CDR3 is TGTGCCAGCAGCCAAGTTAGGGGAGATAGTAATGAGCAGTTCTTC.

J is TRBJ1-2 and V is TRBV28, with D unclear. The germline CDR1 and CDR2 sequences are MDHEN and SYDVKM. V gave up 5 bases and J gave up 3 bases, with 7 bases separating them. The CDR3 runs 12 residues. The CDR3: CASSPPDYGYTF. CDR3 bases: TGTGCCAGCAGTCCTCCGGACTATGGCTACACCTTC.

The chain joins TRBV5-5 to TRBJ1-2; the D is unclear. The V end was cut by 4 bases, the J end by 4 bases, with 17 bases between. Germline V lookup: CDR1 SGHKS, CDR2 YYEKEE (reference sequence). The CDR3 loop spans 15 amino acids. The DNA for the CDR3 is TGTGCCAGCAGCCAAGGTCAAAGTGAAGTCTATGGCTACACCTTC. Translating it yields CASSQGQSEVYGYTF.

This clonotype showed up just once. The V and J genes are TRBV5-1 and TRBJ2-1, with 8 bases aligning to TRBD1. Per the germline V gene, CDR1 is SGHRS and CDR2 is YFSETQ. V was pared by 4 bases and J by 4 bases, with 7 bases of the junction left unmatched. This CDR3 spans 15 amino acids. The CDR3 region has the DNA TGCGCCAGCAGCGCCGACAGGGGAGATTACAATGAGCAGTTCTTC. It encodes CASSADRGDYNEQFF.

The chain uses TRBV3-1 and TRBJ2-5; D is uncertain. This CDR3 is built from 15 residues. Germline CDR1 LGHDT, CDR2 YNNKEL (reference sequence). The V and J ends lost 0 bases and 1 base respectively, with 9 bases between them. The DNA for the CDR3 is TGTGCCAGCAGCCAAGATATGGCTATCCAAGAGACCCAGTACTTC. It yields the protein CASSQDMAIQETQYF.